Following are 5 T cell receptor beta chains from one sample sequenced in a study of blood T cell repertoires in COVID-19. Sequenced by immunoSEQ multiplex PCR; TCRdb stores in-frame clones only, minus some. This sample has approximately 50,000 clones, with around 87% found just once. Sequenced input: peripheral blood. These receptors all stem from a man aged 50 or older with active COVID-19.

V is TRBV11-2 and J is TRBJ2-3; 7 bases agree with TRBD1. Germline loops: CDR1 SGHAT, CDR2 FQNNGV. There are 17 residues in the CDR3. With V trimmed by 5 bases and J by 0 bases, 11 bases remained unmatched. CDR3: CASSAGTVKPSTDTQYF. In DNA form, the CDR3 reads TGTGCCAGCAGCGCCGGGACAGTCAAACCTAGCACAGATACGCAGTATTTT. Complete variable domain (other parts from reference TRBV11-2 and TRBJ2-3): EAGVAQSPRYKIIEKRQSVAFWCNPISGHATLYWYQQILGQGPKLLIQFQNNGVVDDSQLPKDRFSAERLKGVDSTLKIQPAKLEDSAVYLCASSAGTVKPSTDTQYFGPGTRLTVL.

V is TRBV9 and J is TRBJ2-7, with a possible D match to TRBD2 (6 bases). Germline V gives CDR1 SGDLS, CDR2 YYNGEE. V lost 3 bases and J lost 0, with 13 bases in between. The CDR3 is 15 amino acids. CDR3: CASSGGTLYSYEQYF. CDR3 DNA: TGTGCCAGCAGCGGAGGGACTTTATACTCCTACGAGCAGTACTTC.

The chain employs TRBV9 and TRBJ1-2; 7 bases fit TRBD1. The CDR3 has 14 residues. V shed 0 bases, J shed 6 bases, and the junction held 5 bases outside the gene matches. Germline CDR1 SGDLS, CDR2 YYNGEE. The CDR3 loop reads CASSVGSQGNGYTF. The CDR3 region has the DNA TGTGCCAGCAGCGTAGGCTCACAGGGGAATGGCTACACCTTC.

V is TRBV5-1 and J is TRBJ1-2; 9 nucleotides agree with TRBD1. V was pared by 4 bases and J by 7 bases, with 11 bases of the junction left unmatched. CDR1 is SGHRS, CDR2 YFSETQ, per germline. The CDR3 has 15 amino acids. The DNA of the CDR3 is TGCGCCAGCAGCACGGGACAGGGTCTCTCGGGTGGCTACACCTTC. Translating it yields CASSTGQGLSGGYTF.

This clone showed up just a few times. This chain connects TRBV10-1 to TRBJ1-2, with 8 positions matching TRBD1. CDR1 is WNHNN and CDR2 is SYGVQD in the germline V gene (reference sequence). The CDR3 spans 14 residues. After removal of 0 bases from V and 8 bases from J, the junction contained 5 bases not matched to a gene. CDR3 in amino acids: CASSESDRGYGYTF. Here the CDR3 DNA reads TGCGCCAGCAGTGAGTCCGACAGGGGTTACGGCTACACCTTC.